One sample yielded the 26 T cell receptor beta chains listed below, sequenced in a study of shared clonotypes between healthy human individuals (dated by TCRdb to 2018 to 2021). Library preparation was by the immunoSEQ multiplex PCR assay. Entries here come from immuneACCESS through TCRdb and include only in-frame sequences with V and J called. Some clones fail to appear in such tables; in the studies checked, an unresolved V gene covers under half of the shortfall, and the cause of the remainder is unknown. This sample gives some 2.3 million clones in total; more than 85% of them show up just once. The ten largest account for approximately 0.4% of the sample. Sequenced: naive CD4+ T cells from PBMCs. Explained via the paper, the cell subset or site label denotes: CD45RA+ positively selected. The receptors derive from a man aged 18 to 30 in good health. Some clones in this sample may be carry-over from other donors' samples.

The chain combines TRBV30 with TRBJ2-3, with D possibly TRBD2 on 6 matching bases. Germline V gene data show CDR1 as GTSNPN and CDR2 as SVGIG (reference sequence). V gave up 0 bases and J gave up 6 bases, with 13 bases separating them. The CDR3 runs 14 residues. The chain's CDR3 is CAWSVGGARDTQYF. The CDR3 coding sequence is TGTGCCTGGAGTGTAGGAGGGGCCCGGGATACGCAGTATTTT.

The gene calls are TRBV9 and TRBJ1-5, with 10 bases lining up with TRBD1. V was pared by 3 bases and J by 8 bases, with 8 bases of the junction left unmatched. The germline gives CDR1 SGDLS, CDR2 YYNGEE. The CDR3 loop spans 15 amino acids. The CDR3: CASSARQGAGEPQHF. DNA of the CDR3: TGTGCCAGCAGCGCGCGACAGGGGGCGGGAGAGCCCCAGCATTTT.

The V call is TRBV7-8, the J call TRBJ1-5; D not certain. The CDR3 has 16 residues. The germline gives CDR1 SGHVS, CDR2 FQNEAQ. Trimming cost V 5 bases and J 3 bases, with 17 bases left between them. DNA of the CDR3: TGTGCCAGCAGCCTCCGGGCCCCCGGTCCCAATCAGCCCCAGCATTTT. As protein: CASSLRAPGPNQPQHF.

The V gene is TRBV28, the J gene TRBJ1-2; a possible D gene is TRBD1 (5 bases). This CDR3 is built from 11 residues. Germline V gene data show CDR1 as MDHEN and CDR2 as SYDVKM. The V end was cut by 6 bases, the J end by 13 bases, with 15 bases between. The CDR3 DNA sequence: TGTGCCAGCAGCAAAGAAGGGGCTTGCACCTTC. Protein product: CASSKEGACTF.

The chain uses TRBV5-8 and TRBJ1-2; TRBD1 matches at 7 bases. V lost 2 bases and J lost 3; bases outside the gene matches: 13. CDR3 length: 17 amino acids. From germline, CDR1 is SGHTS and CDR2 YDEGEE. CDR3 protein: CASSFRVSTGKDYGYTF. Written as DNA, the CDR3 is TGTGCCAGCAGCTTCCGGGTATCGACAGGGAAGGACTATGGCTACACCTTC.

The chain joins TRBV4-1 to TRBJ2-3, with D perhaps assigned TRBD1 or TRBD2 (5 bases each). The CDR3 loop spans 17 amino acids. Trimming took off 2 bases at V and 5 bases at J, with 20 bases between the two ends. Germline V gene data show CDR1 as MGHRA and CDR2 as YSYEKL. The CDR3 nucleotides are TGCGCCAGCAGCCAAATAACAATAAGGGACGGGAAAGATACGCAGTATTTT. This codes for CASSQITIRDGKDTQYF.

This clone was counted between two and nine times. The chain is built from TRBV4-2 and TRBJ2-1; TRBD2 aligns across 10 bases. Trimming at V came to 0 bases and at J to 2 bases, leaving 1 base not matched to a gene. The CDR3 contains 16 residues. Germline CDR1 LGHNA, CDR2 YNFKEQ. The CDR3 nucleotides are TGTGCCAGCAGCCAAGATGGGACTAGCGCCTACAATGAGCAGTTCTTC. Residues: CASSQDGTSAYNEQFF.

The V and J genes are TRBV25-1 and TRBJ1-5; maybe TRBD1 (5 bases). Germline CDR1 is MGHDK and CDR2 is SYGVNS. V was shortened by 3 bases and J by 4 bases, with 13 bases between the two germline ends. The CDR3 extends over 15 amino acids. The CDR3 DNA sequence: TGTGCCAGCAGTGAGTCGGCGGGGCTAAATCAGCCCCAGCATTTT. It is translated as CASSESAGLNQPQHF.

This chain links TRBV11-2 with TRBJ1-2, with TRBD1 matching over 7 bases. Germline-derived CDR1 and CDR2 are SGHAT and FQNNGV. The CDR3 length is 14 residues. Unmatched junction bases numbered 6, after V lost 8 bases and J lost 0 bases. The DNA for the CDR3 is TGTGCCAGCGCCCCGGGACAGCCTAACTATGGCTACACCTTC. Protein: CASAPGQPNYGYTF.

The rearrangement uses TRBV28 and TRBJ1-2, with 9 bases identical to TRBD1. Germline CDR1 MDHEN, CDR2 SYDVKM. The V segment lost 3 bases and the J segment 2 bases; nucleotides outside the gene matches: 7. The CDR3 contains 16 residues. The CDR3 loop is CASSFQQGALNYGYTF. DNA of the CDR3: TGTGCCAGCAGTTTCCAACAGGGGGCGCTAAACTATGGCTACACCTTC.

V is TRBV9 and J is TRBJ1-4; 7 bases agree with TRBD1. The CDR3 is made up of 16 amino acids. The germline V gene has CDR1 SGDLS and CDR2 YYNGEE. V was clipped by 4 bases and J by 5 bases; unmatched bases: 11. The DNA for the CDR3 is TGTGCCAGCAGCCCCAGGGGGGGGACGGAGAATGAAAAACTGTTTTTT. It yields the protein CASSPRGGTENEKLFF.

The chain employs TRBV5-1 and TRBJ1-2, with TRBD1 matching over 7 bases. V lost 2 bases and J lost 0; bases outside the gene matches: 1. Germline loops: CDR1 SGHRS, CDR2 YFSETQ. The length of the CDR3 is 14 residues. In DNA, the CDR3 is TGCGCCAGCAGCTTCAGGGGGACTAACTATGGCTACACCTTC. Translation gives CASSFRGTNYGYTF.

This clone has more than one count but fewer than ten. The rearrangement links TRBV5-6 to TRBJ1-2; no definite D call. The CDR3 sequence is 15 residues long. Between the trimmed V and J ends, which lost 1 base and 6 bases, there was a span of 16 bases. Germline CDR1 is SGHDT and CDR2 is YYEEEE. This CDR3 is CASSLLGDFSDGYTF. In DNA form, the CDR3 reads TGTGCCAGCAGCTTGCTCGGAGACTTTAGCGATGGCTACACCTTC.

The CDR3 DNA reads as TGTGCCAGCAGTTTACTAGGGACAGATACGCAGTATTTT. Translation: CASSLLGTDTQYF. J is TRBJ2-3 and V is TRBV2; the D gene is possibly TRBD2 (5 bases). Deletions cut 5 bases from V and 3 bases from J, with 9 bases between. The CDR3 contains 13 residues. Germline V lookup: CDR1 SNHLY, CDR2 FYNNEI.

The CDR3 DNA follows: TGTGCCAGTAGCGGGAGGGCCGTCTACGAGCAGTACTTC. As protein: CASSGRAVYEQYF. The chain couples TRBV19 to TRBJ2-7, with 8 bases fitting TRBD2. This CDR3 is 13 amino acids long. The junction had 4 bases not matched to a gene; V was cut back by 6 bases and J by 3 bases. CDR1 and CDR2 (germline): LNHDA, SQIVND (reference sequence). Full variable domain (outside the CDR3, taken from reference TRBV19 and TRBJ2-7): DGGITQSPKYLFRKEGQNVTLSCEQNLNHDAMYWYRQDPGQGLRLIYYSQIVNDFQKGDIAEGYSVSREKKESFPLTVTSAQKNPTAFYLCASSGRAVYEQYFGPGTRLTVT.

V gene TRBV28 combines with J gene TRBJ1-2; D perhaps matches TRBD1 (5 bases). Germline lookup yields CDR1 MDHEN and CDR2 SYDVKM. This CDR3 has 13 amino acids. Between the trimmed V and J ends, which lost 6 bases and 4 bases, there was a span of 12 bases. CDR3 region: CASRFGGTYGYTF. In DNA, the CDR3 is TGTGCCAGCAGATTCGGGGGTACCTATGGCTACACCTTC.

The chain links TRBV27 to TRBJ1-1, with D unclear. The CDR3 loop spans 14 amino acids. CDR1 MNHEY and CDR2 SMNVEV come from the germline V gene (reference sequence). The V gene lost 3 bases and the J gene lost 5 bases, with 13 bases spanning the gap. CDR3 coding DNA: TGTGCCAGCAGTTTGGGTCTGGGATTTACTGAAGCTTTCTTT. Its protein product is CASSLGLGFTEAFF.

A note on this clone: The same CDR3 is also encoded by other DNA sequences in this sample. The chain employs TRBV4-1 and TRBJ2-2, with D possibly TRBD2 on 5 matching bases. Per the germline V gene, CDR1 is MGHRA and CDR2 is YSYEKL. This CDR3 contains 13 residues. Trimming pared 3 bases from V and 8 bases from J, leaving 10 bases between. CDR3 in DNA: TGCGCCAGCAGCCAGCGATGGGAGGGGGAGCTGTTTTTT. It is translated as CASSQRWEGELFF.

The genes are TRBV5-1 and TRBJ2-4; D is perhaps TRBD1 (5 bases). Germline-derived CDR1 and CDR2 are SGHRS and YFSETQ. The CDR3 runs 17 residues. Between the trimmed V and J ends, which lost 2 bases and 2 bases, there was a span of 17 bases. The CDR3 sequence is CASSLTGTRIPKNIQYF. The CDR3 nucleotides are TGCGCCAGCAGCTTAACAGGAACCAGGATTCCCAAAAACATTCAGTACTTC.

This clone was counted once. The chain employs TRBV7-8 and TRBJ2-1; a possible D gene is TRBD2 (6 bases). CDR3 size: 13 residues. V dropped 1 base and J dropped 12 bases, with 13 bases sitting between them. From germline, CDR1 is SGHVS and CDR2 FQNEAQ. The CDR3 sequence: CASSLVGPGGQFF. The CDR3 nucleotides read TGTGCCAGCAGCTTAGTGGGGCCCGGGGGGCAGTTCTTC.

The chain combines TRBV27 with TRBJ2-7; 11 nucleotides align to TRBD1. V lost 6 bases to trimming and J lost 5 bases; unmatched junction nucleotides: 9. CDR1 is MNHEY, CDR2 SMNVEV, per germline (reference sequence). The CDR3 runs 15 residues. The CDR3 DNA reads TGTGCCAGCAGCGCCTCTTGGACAGGGGGCAACGAGCAGTACTTC. This sequence encodes CASSASWTGGNEQYF.

The chain combines TRBV27 with TRBJ1-1; D not resolved. The CDR3 is 13 residues long. Between the trimmed V and J ends, which lost 0 bases and 6 bases, there was a span of 8 bases. The germline V gene encodes CDR1 MNHEY and CDR2 SMNVEV (reference sequence). CDR3 residues: CASSLSWAAEAFF. The DNA of the CDR3 is TGTGCCAGCAGTTTATCGTGGGCTGCTGAAGCTTTCTTT.

In its sample, this clone was seen a few times. The chain carries TRBV7-2 and TRBJ1-1, with TRBD1 as a possible D gene (5 bases). V was shortened by 5 bases and J by 2 bases, with 9 bases between the two germline ends. CDR1 and CDR2 (germline): SGHTA, FQGNSA. This CDR3 has 13 residues. The CDR3, as DNA: TGTGCCAGCAGCGCAGGACACAACACTGAAGCTTTCTTT. As protein: CASSAGHNTEAFF.

In the case of this clone: The sample holds other DNA sequences that translate to the same CDR3. DNA for the CDR3: TGTGCCAGCAGTCGGGGGAACACTGAAGCTTTCTTT. It encodes CASSRGNTEAFF. The genes are TRBV7-9 and TRBJ1-1; no definite D call. The V end lost 6 bases, the J end lost 1 base, and 6 bases lay between the germline ends. Germline CDR1 SEHNR, CDR2 FQNEAQ (reference sequence). The CDR3 extends over 12 amino acids.

This clone has just one count. This chain uses TRBV15 with TRBJ1-4; D perhaps matches TRBD1 (6 bases). Per germline, CDR1 LNHNV and CDR2 YYDKDF (reference sequence). With 1 base removed from V and 7 bases from J, the gap between germline ends came to 16 bases. The CDR3 loop spans 16 amino acids. CDR3 DNA sequence: TGTGCCACCAGCAGAGGAGGGGGATCAGAGGTTGAAAAACTGTTTTTT. Translating gives CATSRGGGSEVEKLFF.

V and J are TRBV19 and TRBJ1-3; 7 bases align to TRBD1. The germline V gene has CDR1 LNHDA and CDR2 SQIVND (reference sequence). The trim removed 7 bases at V and 0 bases at J, leaving 15 bases unmatched. CDR3 length: 18 amino acids. The chain's CDR3 is CASTTRPGQRPSGNTIYF. Here the CDR3 DNA reads TGTGCCAGTACTACCAGACCGGGACAGCGGCCCTCTGGAAACACCATATATTTT.